This is a list of T cell receptor beta chains from one sample in a study of blood T cell repertoires in COVID-19. Data came from immunoSEQ multiplex PCR; TCRdb stores just in-frame clones and leaves some out. The sample holds 150,000 to 200,000 clones, roughly 77% seen once. The source material was PBMCs or T cells enriched from blood (not recorded which). The receptors were sampled from a woman aged 45-59 years with acute COVID-19. The CDR3 runs from the conserved cysteine through the conserved F or W. D genes are given only for firm matches. Clone size is given for some rows only: seen once, a few or many times, or a class if the clone is expanded.

J: TRBJ1-4; D: NA; V: TRBV5-4; size: NA; CDR3: CASSLPGGTNEKLFF; DNA: TGTGCCAGCAGCTTGCCGGGCGGGACTAATGAAAAACTGTTTTTT
J: TRBJ1-3; D: NA; V: TRBV6-5; size: NA; CDR3: CASSYSEGTGNTIYF; DNA: TGTGCCAGCAGTTACTCGGAGGGTACAGGAAACACCATATATTTT
J: TRBJ1-3; D: TRBD1; V: TRBV6-5; size: NA; CDR3: CASRPQGVSGNTIYF; DNA: TGTGCCAGCAGGCCCCAGGGGGTCTCTGGAAACACCATATATTTT
J: TRBJ1-2; D: TRBD1; V: TRBV27; size: NA; CDR3: CASRRTGDYGYTF; DNA: TGTGCCAGCAGACGAACAGGGGACTATGGCTACACCTTC
J: TRBJ1-3; D: NA; V: TRBV10-1; size: once; CDR3: CASTRDINSGNTIYF; DNA: TGCGCCAGCACGAGGGACATTAACTCTGGAAACACCATATATTTT
J: TRBJ1-2; D: TRBD1; V: TRBV5-1; size: NA; CDR3: CASSLGGQASYGYTF; DNA: TGCGCCAGCAGCTTGGGAGGACAGGCCTCCTATGGCTACACCTTC
J: TRBJ1-1; D: TRBD1; V: TRBV2; size: NA; CDR3: CASRKGTGGINLRAFF; DNA: TGTGCCAGCAGGAAAGGGACAGGGGGCATCAATCTCCGAGCTTTCTTT
J: TRBJ1-1; D: NA; V: TRBV7-2; size: NA; CDR3: CASSLEGTTGAEAFF; DNA: TGTGCCAGCAGCTTAGAAGGGACAACCGGCGCTGAAGCTTTCTTT
J: TRBJ2-6; D: TRBD1; V: TRBV7-6; size: few; CDR3: CASSLRGPSGANVLTF; DNA: TGTGCCAGCAGCTTAAGGGGGCCCTCTGGGGCCAACGTCCTGACTTTC
J: TRBJ1-1; D: NA; V: TRBV28; size: few; CDR3: CASKTPGLEAFF; DNA: TGTGCCAGCAAGACCCCTGGACTTGAAGCTTTCTTT
J: TRBJ1-4; D: TRBD1; V: TRBV6-5; size: NA; CDR3: CALGTGDEKLFF; DNA: TGTGCCCTTGGGACAGGCGATGAAAAACTGTTTTTT
J: TRBJ1-6; D: NA; V: TRBV7-8; size: NA; CDR3: CASSLVAGQGRSPLHF; DNA: TGTGCCAGCAGCTTAGTCGCAGGACAAGGCCGCTCACCCCTCCACTTT
J: TRBJ2-3; D: TRBD1; V: TRBV28; size: NA; CDR3: CASSSSGQGARADTQYF; DNA: TGTGCCAGCAGTTCCTCCGGACAGGGGGCAAGGGCAGATACGCAGTATTTT
J: TRBJ1-5; D: NA; V: TRBV7-2; size: few; CDR3: CASSLYVVDSNQPQHF; DNA: TGTGCCAGCAGCTTATACGTGGTAGATAGCAATCAGCCCCAGCATTTT
J: TRBJ1-2; D: TRBD1; V: TRBV3-1/TRBV3-2; size: NA; CDR3: CASSQGDSSYTF; DNA: TGTGCCAGCAGCCAAGGGGACAGTAGCTACACCTTC
J: TRBJ2-5; D: NA; V: TRBV28; size: NA; CDR3: CASRPDSPGETQYF; DNA: TGTGCCAGCAGGCCCGACAGCCCGGGAGAGACCCAGTACTTC
J: TRBJ1-1; D: NA; V: TRBV5-1; size: NA; CDR3: CASSLASAGKNTEAFF; DNA: TGCGCCAGCAGCTTGGCCTCGGCAGGGAAGAACACTGAAGCTTTCTTT
J: TRBJ1-5; D: TRBD1; V: TRBV6-6; size: NA; CDR3: CASSPTGSRRGNQPQHF; DNA: TGTGCCAGCAGTCCGACAGGGTCCAGGCGGGGCAATCAGCCCCAGCATTTT
J: TRBJ1-6; D: NA; V: TRBV5-4; size: few; CDR3: CASSLDQDSPLHF; DNA: TGTGCCAGCAGCTTGGACCAGGATTCACCCCTCCACTTT
J: TRBJ1-5; D: NA; V: TRBV27; size: few; CDR3: CASSLVVGEPQHF; DNA: TGTGCCAGCAGTTTAGTGGTCGGAGAGCCCCAGCATTTT
J: TRBJ2-3; D: TRBD1; V: TRBV5-6; size: NA; CDR3: CASSLGGQGHSTQYF; DNA: TGTGCCAGCAGCTTGGGGGGACAGGGGCATAGCACGCAGTATTTT
J: TRBJ1-2; D: TRBD1; V: TRBV27; size: NA; CDR3: CASGAGGGGYTF; DNA: TGTGCCAGCGGGGCAGGGGGAGGTGGCTACACCTTC
J: TRBJ1-5; D: TRBD1; V: TRBV5-4; size: NA; CDR3: CASSKDRGNQPQHF; DNA: TGTGCCAGCAGCAAGGACAGGGGCAATCAGCCCCAGCATTTT
J: TRBJ2-1; D: TRBD2; V: TRBV15; size: NA; CDR3: CATSRGAGGRYEQFF; DNA: TGTGCCACCAGCAGAGGAGCGGGGGGGCGGTATGAGCAGTTCTTC
J: TRBJ2-2; D: NA; V: TRBV14; size: NA; CDR3: CASSQAKGKGTGELFF; DNA: TGTGCCAGCAGCCAAGCCAAGGGAAAGGGGACCGGGGAGCTGTTTTTT
J: TRBJ2-2; D: NA; V: TRBV3-1/TRBV3-2; size: NA; CDR3: CASSQAPGELFF; DNA: TGTGCCAGCAGCCAGGCCCCCGGGGAGCTGTTTTTT
J: TRBJ2-1; D: TRBD2; V: TRBV19; size: NA; CDR3: CASSAGLAEGYSYNEQFF; DNA: TGTGCCAGTAGTGCGGGACTAGCGGAGGGATACTCCTACAATGAGCAGTTCTTC
J: TRBJ1-5; D: NA; V: TRBV27; size: NA; CDR3: CASRPRGSNQPQHF; DNA: TGTGCCAGCAGGCCCCGCGGAAGCAATCAGCCCCAGCATTTT
J: TRBJ1-1; D: NA; V: TRBV29-1; size: NA; CDR3: CSARDTEAFF; DNA: TGCAGTGCCCGGGACACTGAAGCTTTCTTT
J: TRBJ2-3; D: TRBD1; V: TRBV28; size: few; CDR3: CASHRGIGTDTQYF; DNA: TGTGCCAGCCACAGGGGAATTGGCACAGATACGCAGTATTTT
J: TRBJ2-1; D: NA; V: TRBV11-3; size: NA; CDR3: CASSRQGGHNEQFF; DNA: TGTGCCAGCAGTCGTCAGGGGGGCCACAATGAGCAGTTCTTC
J: TRBJ2-3; D: TRBD2; V: TRBV13; size: NA; CDR3: CASSSSGGADTQYF; DNA: TGTGCCAGCAGCTCGAGCGGGGGGGCCGATACGCAGTATTTT
J: TRBJ1-4; D: NA; V: TRBV5-4; size: few; CDR3: CASSLGVGAEKLFF; DNA: TGTGCCAGCAGCTTGGGGGTAGGGGCGGAAAAACTGTTTTTT
J: TRBJ1-1; D: TRBD1; V: TRBV10-2; size: NA; CDR3: CASSEPGTALEAFF; DNA: TGCGCCAGCAGTGAGCCCGGGACAGCGCTTGAAGCTTTCTTT
J: TRBJ1-2; D: TRBD1; V: TRBV6-1; size: NA; CDR3: CASSEAGGGHYGYTF; DNA: TGTGCCAGCAGTGAAGCAGGGGGCGGACACTATGGCTACACCTTC
J: TRBJ1-5; D: NA; V: TRBV6-5; size: NA; CDR3: CASSYRVDNQPQHF; DNA: TGTGCCAGCAGTTACCGGGTTGACAATCAGCCCCAGCATTTT
J: TRBJ1-6; D: NA; V: TRBV28; size: once; CDR3: CASSTGYNSPLHF; DNA: TGTGCCAGCAGTACGGGGTATAATTCACCCCTCCACTTT
J: TRBJ2-3; D: NA; V: TRBV3-1/TRBV3-2; size: NA; CDR3: CASSQSVTSTDTQYF; DNA: TGTGCCAGCAGTCAAAGCGTGACTAGCACAGATACGCAGTATTTT
J: TRBJ2-3; D: NA; V: TRBV7-2; size: NA; CDR3: CASSLRVALGTDTQYF; DNA: TGTGCCAGCAGCTTAAGAGTAGCGCTTGGCACAGATACGCAGTATTTT
J: TRBJ1-5; D: TRBD1; V: TRBV7-2; size: NA; CDR3: CASSLQGNQPQHF; DNA: TGTGCCAGCAGCCTACAGGGGAACCAGCCCCAGCATTTT
J: TRBJ2-5; D: NA; V: TRBV5-6; size: few; CDR3: CASSNGQGKHGETQYF; DNA: TGTGCCAGCAGCAATGGGCAGGGGAAACATGGAGAGACCCAGTACTTC
J: TRBJ2-2; D: TRBD1; V: TRBV19; size: NA; CDR3: CASSGQAYTGELFF; DNA: TGTGCCAGTAGCGGACAGGCCTACACCGGGGAGCTGTTTTTT
J: TRBJ1-1; D: NA; V: TRBV5-1; size: NA; CDR3: CASSSTTIGTEAFF; DNA: TGCGCCAGCAGCTCTACAACTATTGGGACTGAAGCTTTCTTT
J: TRBJ2-1; D: NA; V: TRBV28; size: NA; CDR3: CASSPGGWAYNEQFF; DNA: TGTGCCAGCAGCCCCGGGGGTTGGGCCTACAATGAGCAGTTCTTC
J: TRBJ2-2; D: NA; V: TRBV6-5; size: once; CDR3: CASSLVWGDTGELFF; DNA: TGTGCCAGCAGCCTGGTGTGGGGAGACACCGGGGAGCTGTTTTTT
J: TRBJ1-5; D: NA; V: TRBV2; size: few; CDR3: CASRGVGGNQPQHF; DNA: TGTGCCAGCAGAGGAGTCGGGGGCAATCAGCCCCAGCATTTT
J: TRBJ1-2; D: NA; V: TRBV14; size: NA; CDR3: CASSPGGNYGYTF; DNA: TGTGCCAGCAGCCCGGGGGGGAACTATGGCTACACCTTC
J: TRBJ1-5; D: NA; V: TRBV12-3/TRBV12-4; size: NA; CDR3: CASSTSGNQPQHF; DNA: TGTGCCAGCAGCACAAGCGGCAATCAGCCCCAGCATTTT
J: TRBJ2-5; D: TRBD2; V: TRBV9; size: NA; CDR3: CASSVAGLAGGVQETQYF; DNA: TGTGCCAGCAGCGTAGCGGGACTAGCGGGGGGGGTCCAAGAGACCCAGTACTTC
J: TRBJ2-3; D: TRBD2; V: TRBV14; size: once; CDR3: CASSQPTSGYTDTQYF; DNA: TGTGCCAGCAGCCAGCCGACTAGCGGCTACACAGATACGCAGTATTTT
J: TRBJ1-4; D: NA; V: TRBV27; size: NA; CDR3: CASSPYGVSEKLFF; DNA: TGTGCCAGCAGTCCCTACGGGGTTAGTGAAAAACTGTTTTTT
J: TRBJ1-5; D: NA; V: TRBV27; size: NA; CDR3: CASSPLRDTFPYSNQPQHF; DNA: TGTGCCAGCAGCCCACTCCGGGACACCTTCCCCTATAGCAATCAGCCCCAGCATTTT
J: TRBJ1-1; D: TRBD1; V: TRBV5-6; size: NA; CDR3: CASSRQGLNTEAFF; DNA: TGTGCCAGCAGTAGACAGGGCTTGAACACTGAAGCTTTCTTT
J: TRBJ2-1; D: TRBD2; V: TRBV4-3; size: NA; CDR3: CASSYGLATNEQFF; DNA: TGCGCCAGCAGCTACGGACTAGCCACCAATGAGCAGTTCTTC
J: TRBJ1-1; D: TRBD1; V: TRBV5-6; size: few; CDR3: CASSSMDGGQGARAFF; DNA: TGTGCCAGCAGCTCGATGGATGGGGGACAGGGGGCGCGAGCTTTCTTT
J: TRBJ1-1; D: TRBD1; V: TRBV5-4; size: NA; CDR3: CASSFDRGLTEAFF; DNA: TGTGCCAGCAGCTTCGACAGGGGTCTGACTGAAGCTTTCTTT
J: TRBJ1-5; D: NA; V: TRBV7-2; size: NA; CDR3: CASSPSSNQPQHF; DNA: TGTGCCAGCAGCCCTAGCTCTAATCAGCCCCAGCATTTT
J: TRBJ1-1; D: NA; V: TRBV7-2; size: few; CDR3: CASSLALGGRTEAFF; DNA: TGTGCCAGCAGCTTAGCGCTCGGGGGTCGCACTGAAGCTTTCTTT
J: TRBJ2-3; D: TRBD2; V: TRBV14; size: NA; CDR3: CASSQVYGGGTDTQYF; DNA: TGTGCCAGCAGCCAAGTTTACGGGGGGGGCACAGATACGCAGTATTTT
J: TRBJ2-2; D: NA; V: TRBV3-1/TRBV3-2; size: medium-sized; CDR3: CASSQDRFEGENTGELFF; DNA: TGTGCCAGCAGCCAAGATCGGTTCGAGGGGGAAAACACCGGGGAGCTGTTTTTT